Sequencing of this T cell receptor (beta chain) was carried out in a study of blood T cell repertoires in COVID-19. Per the original methods: Using reference gene primer amplification, nucleated cell counts were estimated. Some clones are missing from TCRdb's copy, which holds only in-frame ones; the method was immunoSEQ multiplex PCR. For V, J and clone size, that table is used; D and trimming come from the DNA. Among some 340,000 clones, 83% were seen once, and the ten largest hold approximately 5%. This CDR3 region has 16 residues. The germline V gene has CDR1 SGHNT and CDR2 YYREEE (reference sequence). V lost 8 bases, J lost 1 base, and 11 bases stayed unmatched. Donors in Cohort 3 who had recovered were those with two negative PCRs, healthcare professional clearance, or resolution of their symptoms. This clone has just one count.

The origin of this receptor is a woman in her fifties or sixties who had recovered from COVID-19. This chain joins TRBV5-4 and TRBJ2-5, with TRBD2 matching over 10 bases. Sequencing input: PBMCs or T cells enriched from blood (not recorded which). In DNA form, the CDR3 reads TGTGCCAGTCGAGGGGTAGCGGGGGGTCCCCAAGAGACCCAGTACTTC. Translation gives CASRGVAGGPQETQYF.